This TCR beta chain was captured by sequencing in a study of cytomegalovirus exposure and HLA in healthy donors. Points on this clone: Its antigen is not known.

Profiled with immunoSEQ multiplex PCR; TCRdb holds only in-frame clones, not every one. The sample lists approximately 230,000 clones, more than 75% occurring once. Germline values: CDR1 LNHNV, CDR2 YYDKDF (reference sequence). With V trimmed by 3 bases and J by 5 bases, 3 bases remained unmatched. The CDR3 is made up of 14 amino acids. General study findings and limits: There were approximately 150 TCR beta chains listed as cytomegalovirus-associated.

This chain joins TRBV15 and TRBJ2-1, with 8 bases that match TRBD2. Sequences were obtained from PBMCs. The source of this sequence is a man aged 18-30 years in good health and CMV-seropositive. The CDR3 sequence: CATSRGSGNNEQFF. The CDR3 bases are TGTGCCACCAGCAGGGGTAGCGGGAACAATGAGCAGTTCTTC.